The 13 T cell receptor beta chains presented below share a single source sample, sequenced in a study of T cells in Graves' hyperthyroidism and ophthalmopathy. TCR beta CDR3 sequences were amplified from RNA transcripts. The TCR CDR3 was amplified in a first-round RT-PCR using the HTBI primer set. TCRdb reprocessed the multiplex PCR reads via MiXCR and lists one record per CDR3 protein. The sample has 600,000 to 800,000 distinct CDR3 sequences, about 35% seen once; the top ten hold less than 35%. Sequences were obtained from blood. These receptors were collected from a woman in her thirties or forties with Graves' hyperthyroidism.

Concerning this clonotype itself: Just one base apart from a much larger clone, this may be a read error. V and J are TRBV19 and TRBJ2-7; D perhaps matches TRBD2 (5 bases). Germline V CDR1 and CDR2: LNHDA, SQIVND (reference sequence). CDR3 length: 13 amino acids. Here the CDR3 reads CASSRSGGYGQYF. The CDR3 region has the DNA TGTGCCAGTAGTAGATCAGGAGGATACGGGCAGTACTTC.

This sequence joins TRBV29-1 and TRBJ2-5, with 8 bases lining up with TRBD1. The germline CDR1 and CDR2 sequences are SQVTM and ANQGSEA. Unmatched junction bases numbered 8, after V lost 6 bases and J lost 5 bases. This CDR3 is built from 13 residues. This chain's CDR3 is CSVGSGGGETQYF. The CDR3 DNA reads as TGCAGCGTAGGATCAGGGGGCGGTGAGACCCAGTACTTC.

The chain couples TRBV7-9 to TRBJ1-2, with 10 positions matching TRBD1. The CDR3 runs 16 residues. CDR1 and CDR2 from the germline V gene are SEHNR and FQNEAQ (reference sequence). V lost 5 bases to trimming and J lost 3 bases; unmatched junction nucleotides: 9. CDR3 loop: CASSPRGTGDYYGYTF. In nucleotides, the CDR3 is TGTGCCAGCAGCCCCCGGGGGACAGGGGATTACTATGGCTACACCTTC.

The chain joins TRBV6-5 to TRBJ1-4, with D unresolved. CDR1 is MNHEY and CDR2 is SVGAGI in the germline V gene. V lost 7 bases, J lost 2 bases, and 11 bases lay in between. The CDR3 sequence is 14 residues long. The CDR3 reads CASTPLGTNEKLFF. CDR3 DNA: TGTGCCAGCACCCCTTTAGGGACTAATGAAAAACTGTTTTTT.

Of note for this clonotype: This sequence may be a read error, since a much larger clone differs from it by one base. The CDR3 protein is CASSYTASNQPQHF. The CDR3 DNA is TGTGCCAGCAGCTATACAGCTAGCAATCAGCCCCAGCATTTT. The chain employs TRBV12-3 or TRBV12-4 and TRBJ1-5; D is uncertain. This CDR3 is 14 amino acids long. Trimming took off 6 bases at V and 0 bases at J, with 9 bases between the two ends.

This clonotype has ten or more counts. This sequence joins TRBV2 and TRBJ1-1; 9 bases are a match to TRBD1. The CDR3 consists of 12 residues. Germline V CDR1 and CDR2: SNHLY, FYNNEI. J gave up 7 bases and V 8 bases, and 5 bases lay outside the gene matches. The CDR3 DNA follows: TGTGCCAGCGGAACAGGGGGCCTTGAAGCTTTCTTT. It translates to CASGTGGLEAFF.

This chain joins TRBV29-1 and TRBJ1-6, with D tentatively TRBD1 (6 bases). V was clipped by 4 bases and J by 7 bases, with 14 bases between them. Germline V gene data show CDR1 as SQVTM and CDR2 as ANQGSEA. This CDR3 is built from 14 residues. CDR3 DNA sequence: TGCAGCGTTGGTTTCGAGGGGGGAAATTCACCCCTCCACTTT. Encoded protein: CSVGFEGGNSPLHF.

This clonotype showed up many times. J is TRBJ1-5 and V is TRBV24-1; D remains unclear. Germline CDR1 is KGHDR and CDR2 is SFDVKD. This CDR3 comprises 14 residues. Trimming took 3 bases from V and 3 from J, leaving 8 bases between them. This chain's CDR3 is CATSDGVDNQPQHF. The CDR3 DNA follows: TGTGCCACCAGTGATGGGGTAGACAATCAGCCCCAGCATTTT.

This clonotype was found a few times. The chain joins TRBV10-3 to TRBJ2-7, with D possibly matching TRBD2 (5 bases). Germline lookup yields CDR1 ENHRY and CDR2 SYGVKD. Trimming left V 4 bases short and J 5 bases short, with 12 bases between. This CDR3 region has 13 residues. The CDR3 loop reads CAISVAAGDEQYF. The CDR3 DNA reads TGTGCCATCAGTGTTGCGGCGGGTGACGAGCAGTACTTC.

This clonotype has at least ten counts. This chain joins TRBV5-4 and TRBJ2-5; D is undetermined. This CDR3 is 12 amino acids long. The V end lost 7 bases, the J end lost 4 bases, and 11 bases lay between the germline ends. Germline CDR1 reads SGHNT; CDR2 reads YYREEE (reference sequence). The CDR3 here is CASETLGETQYF. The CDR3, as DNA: TGTGCCAGCGAGACCCTCGGAGAGACCCAGTACTTC. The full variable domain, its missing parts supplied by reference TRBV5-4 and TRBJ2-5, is ETGVTQSPTHLIKTRGQQVTLRCSSQSGHNTVSWYQQALGQGPQFIFQYYREEENGRGNFPPRFSGLQFPNYSSELNVNALELDDSALYLCASETLGETQYFGPGTRLLVL.

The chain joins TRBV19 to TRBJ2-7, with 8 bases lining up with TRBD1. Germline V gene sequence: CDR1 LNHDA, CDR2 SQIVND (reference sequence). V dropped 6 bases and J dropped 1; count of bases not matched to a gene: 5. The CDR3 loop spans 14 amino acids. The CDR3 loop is CASSTDRVSYEQYF. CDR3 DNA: TGTGCCAGTAGCACGGACAGGGTATCCTACGAGCAGTACTTC.

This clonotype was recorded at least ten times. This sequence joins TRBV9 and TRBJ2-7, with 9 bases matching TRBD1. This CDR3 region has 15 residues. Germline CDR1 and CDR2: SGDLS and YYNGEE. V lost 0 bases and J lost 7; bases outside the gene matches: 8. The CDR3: CASSVEGTGRSEQYF. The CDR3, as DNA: TGTGCCAGCAGCGTAGAAGGGACAGGGCGGTCGGAGCAGTACTTC. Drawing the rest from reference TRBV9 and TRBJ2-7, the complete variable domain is DSGVTQTPKHLITATGQRVTLRCSPRSGDLSVYWYQQSLDQGLQFLIQYYNGEERAKGNILERFSAQQFPDLHSELNLSSLELGDSALYFCASSVEGTGRSEQYFGPGTRLTVT.

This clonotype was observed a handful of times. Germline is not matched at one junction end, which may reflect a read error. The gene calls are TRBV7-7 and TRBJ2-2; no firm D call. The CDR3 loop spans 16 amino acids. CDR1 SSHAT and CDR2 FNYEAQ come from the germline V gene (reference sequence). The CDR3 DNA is TGTGCTAGCAGCTCGGTAGGAATAGAGAACACCGGGGAGCTGTTTTTT. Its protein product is CASSSVGIENTGELFF.